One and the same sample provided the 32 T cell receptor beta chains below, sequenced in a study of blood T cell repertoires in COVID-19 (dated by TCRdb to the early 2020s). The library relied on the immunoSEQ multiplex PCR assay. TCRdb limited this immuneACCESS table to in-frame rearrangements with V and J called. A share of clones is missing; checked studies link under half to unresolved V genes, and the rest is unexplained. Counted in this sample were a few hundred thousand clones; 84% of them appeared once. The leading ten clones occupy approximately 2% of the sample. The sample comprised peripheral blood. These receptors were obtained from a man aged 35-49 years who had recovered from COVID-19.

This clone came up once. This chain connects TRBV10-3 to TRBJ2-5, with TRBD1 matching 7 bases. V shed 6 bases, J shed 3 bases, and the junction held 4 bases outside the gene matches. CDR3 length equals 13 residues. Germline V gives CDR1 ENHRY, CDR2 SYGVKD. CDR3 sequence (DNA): TGTGCCATCAGCACCGGGACAGAAGAGACCCAGTACTTC. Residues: CAISTGTEETQYF.

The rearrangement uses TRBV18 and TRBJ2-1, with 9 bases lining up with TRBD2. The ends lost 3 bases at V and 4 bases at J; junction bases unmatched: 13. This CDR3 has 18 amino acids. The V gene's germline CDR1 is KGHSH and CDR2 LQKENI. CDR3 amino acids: CASSPFATSGGGYNEQFF. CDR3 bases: TGTGCCAGCTCACCGTTCGCGACTAGCGGAGGGGGATACAATGAGCAGTTCTTC.

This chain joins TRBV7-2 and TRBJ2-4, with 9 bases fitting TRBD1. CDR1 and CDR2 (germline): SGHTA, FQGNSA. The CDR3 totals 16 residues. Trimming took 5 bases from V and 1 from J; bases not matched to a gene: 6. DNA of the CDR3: TGTGCCAGCAGCCTAAAACAGGGGGCGGCCAAAAACATTCAGTACTTC. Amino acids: CASSLKQGAAKNIQYF. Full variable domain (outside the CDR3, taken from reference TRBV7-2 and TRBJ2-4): GAGVSQSPSNKVTEKGKDVELRCDPISGHTALYWYRQSLGQGLEFLIYFQGNSAPDKSGLPSDRFSAERTGGSVSTLTIQRTQQEDSAVYLCASSLKQGAAKNIQYFGAGTRLSVL.

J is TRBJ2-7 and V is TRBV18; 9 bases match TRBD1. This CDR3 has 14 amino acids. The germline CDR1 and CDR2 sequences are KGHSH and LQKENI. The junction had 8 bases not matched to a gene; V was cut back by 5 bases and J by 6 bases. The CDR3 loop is CASSTQGALGEQYF. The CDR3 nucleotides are TGTGCCAGCTCAACACAGGGGGCACTGGGCGAGCAGTACTTC.

The CDR3 here is CASSLAPAINTIYF. The CDR3 coding sequence is TGTGCCAGCAGCTTAGCGCCAGCGATAAACACCATATATTTT. The chain couples TRBV7-8 to TRBJ1-3; D is unresolved. The CDR3 loop spans 14 amino acids. The V and J ends lost 0 bases and 6 bases respectively, with 9 bases between them. The germline CDR1 and CDR2 sequences are SGHVS and FQNEAQ.

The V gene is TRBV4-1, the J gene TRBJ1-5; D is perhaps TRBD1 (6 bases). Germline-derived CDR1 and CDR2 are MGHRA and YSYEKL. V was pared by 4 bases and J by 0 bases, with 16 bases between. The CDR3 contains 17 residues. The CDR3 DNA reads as TGCGCCAGCAGCCCTTTTTCAGGGGTTTATAGCAATCAGCCCCAGCATTTT. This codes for CASSPFSGVYSNQPQHF.

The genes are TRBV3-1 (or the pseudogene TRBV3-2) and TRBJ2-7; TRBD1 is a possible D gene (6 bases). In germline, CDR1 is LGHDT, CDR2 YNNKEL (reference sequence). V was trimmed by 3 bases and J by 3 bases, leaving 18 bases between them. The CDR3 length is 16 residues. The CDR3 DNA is TGTGCCAGCAGCCACCTTGGACAGCTAGGCAACTACGAGCAGTACTTC. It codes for CASSHLGQLGNYEQYF.

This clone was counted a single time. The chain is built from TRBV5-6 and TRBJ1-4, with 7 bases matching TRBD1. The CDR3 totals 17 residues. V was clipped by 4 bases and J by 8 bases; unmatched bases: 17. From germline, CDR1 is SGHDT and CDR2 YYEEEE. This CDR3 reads CASSHTGRQGMEEKLFF. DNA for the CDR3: TGTGCCAGCAGCCACACGGGAAGACAGGGAATGGAGGAAAAACTGTTTTTT.

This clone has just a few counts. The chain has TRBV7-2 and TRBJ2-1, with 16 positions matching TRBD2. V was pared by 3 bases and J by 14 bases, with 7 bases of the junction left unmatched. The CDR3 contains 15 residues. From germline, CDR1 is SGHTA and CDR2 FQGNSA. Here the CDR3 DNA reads TGTGCCAGCAGCTTCCCGGGACTAGCGGGAGGGCGGGAGTTCTTC. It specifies CASSFPGLAGGREFF.

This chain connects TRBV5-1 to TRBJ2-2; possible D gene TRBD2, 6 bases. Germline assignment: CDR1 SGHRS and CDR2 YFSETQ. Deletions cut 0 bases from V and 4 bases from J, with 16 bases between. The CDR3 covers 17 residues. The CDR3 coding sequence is TGCGCCAGCAGCTTGGGAGGGAGGTGGCAGCCCACCGGGGAGCTGTTTTTT. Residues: CASSLGGRWQPTGELFF.

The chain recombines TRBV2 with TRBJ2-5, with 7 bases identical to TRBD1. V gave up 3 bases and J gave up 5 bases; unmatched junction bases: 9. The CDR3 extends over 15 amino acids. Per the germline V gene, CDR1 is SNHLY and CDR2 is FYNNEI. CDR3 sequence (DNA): TGTGCCAGCAGTGATTGGCCTAGAGGGGGCGAGACCCAGTACTTC. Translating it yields CASSDWPRGGETQYF.

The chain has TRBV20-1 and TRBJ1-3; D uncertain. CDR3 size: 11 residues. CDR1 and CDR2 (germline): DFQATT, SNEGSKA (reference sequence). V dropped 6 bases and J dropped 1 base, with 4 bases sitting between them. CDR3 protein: CSATSGNTIYF. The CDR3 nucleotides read TGCAGTGCCACTTCTGGAAACACCATATATTTT.

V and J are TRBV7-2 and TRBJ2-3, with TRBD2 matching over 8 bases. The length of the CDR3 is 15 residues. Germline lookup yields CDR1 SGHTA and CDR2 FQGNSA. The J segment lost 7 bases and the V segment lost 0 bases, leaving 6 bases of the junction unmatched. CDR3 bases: TGTGCCAGCAGCTTAGCGCAAGGCGGGAGGAATACGCAGTATTTT. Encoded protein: CASSLAQGGRNTQYF.

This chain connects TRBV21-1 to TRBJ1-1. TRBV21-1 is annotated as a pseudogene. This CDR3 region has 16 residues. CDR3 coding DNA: TGTGCCAGCAGCACGTCAGTCGGACTTATGAACACTGAAGCTTTCTTT. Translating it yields CASSTSVGLMNTEAFF.

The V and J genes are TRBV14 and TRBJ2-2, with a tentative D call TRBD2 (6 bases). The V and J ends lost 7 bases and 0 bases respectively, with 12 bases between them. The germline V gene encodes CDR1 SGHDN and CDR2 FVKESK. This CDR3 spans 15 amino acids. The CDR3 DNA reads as TGTGCCAGCACCCTTGGCGGGGCGAACACCGGGGAGCTGTTTTTT. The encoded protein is CASTLGGANTGELFF.

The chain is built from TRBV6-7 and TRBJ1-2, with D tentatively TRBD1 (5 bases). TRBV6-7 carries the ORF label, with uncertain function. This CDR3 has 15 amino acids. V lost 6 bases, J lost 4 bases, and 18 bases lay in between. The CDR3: CASRPPSQGLYGYTF. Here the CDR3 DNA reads TGTGCCAGCAGGCCCCCGTCCCAGGGTCTCTATGGCTACACCTTC.

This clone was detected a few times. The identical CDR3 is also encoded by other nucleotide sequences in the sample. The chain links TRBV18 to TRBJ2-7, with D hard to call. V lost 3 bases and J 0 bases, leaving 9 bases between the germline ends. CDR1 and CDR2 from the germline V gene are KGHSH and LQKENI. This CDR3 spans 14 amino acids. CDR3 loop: CASSPPSVSYEQYF. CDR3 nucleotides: TGTGCCAGCTCACCCCCATCGGTCTCCTACGAGCAGTACTTC.

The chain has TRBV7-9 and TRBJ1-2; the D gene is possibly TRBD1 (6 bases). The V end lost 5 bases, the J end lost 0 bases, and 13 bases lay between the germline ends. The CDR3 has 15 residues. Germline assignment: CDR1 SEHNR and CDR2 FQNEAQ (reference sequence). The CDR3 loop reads CASSRQTGANYGYTF. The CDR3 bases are TGTGCCAGCAGCAGACAGACAGGAGCTAACTATGGCTACACCTTC.

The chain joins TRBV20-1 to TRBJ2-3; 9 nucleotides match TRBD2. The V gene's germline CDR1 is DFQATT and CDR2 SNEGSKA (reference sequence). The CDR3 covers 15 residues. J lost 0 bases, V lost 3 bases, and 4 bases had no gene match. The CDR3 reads CSASGRGGSTDTQYF. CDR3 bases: TGCAGTGCTAGTGGGCGGGGGGGTAGCACAGATACGCAGTATTTT.

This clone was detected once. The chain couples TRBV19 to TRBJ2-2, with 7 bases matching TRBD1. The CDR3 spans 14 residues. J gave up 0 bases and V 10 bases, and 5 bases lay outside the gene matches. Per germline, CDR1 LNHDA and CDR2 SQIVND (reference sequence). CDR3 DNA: TGTGCCACCACCGGACAGGCGAACACCGGGGAGCTGTTTTTT. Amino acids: CATTGQANTGELFF. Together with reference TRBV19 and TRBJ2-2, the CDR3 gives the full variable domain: DGGITQSPKYLFRKEGQNVTLSCEQNLNHDAMYWYRQDPGQGLRLIYYSQIVNDFQKGDIAEGYSVSREKKESFPLTVTSAQKNPTAFYLCATTGQANTGELFFGEGSRLTVL.

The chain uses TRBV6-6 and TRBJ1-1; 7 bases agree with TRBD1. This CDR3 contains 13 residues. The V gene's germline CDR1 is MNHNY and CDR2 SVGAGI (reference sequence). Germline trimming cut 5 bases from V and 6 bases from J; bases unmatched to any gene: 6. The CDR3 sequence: CASSIQGTAEAFF. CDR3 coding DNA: TGTGCCAGCAGTATACAGGGGACAGCTGAAGCTTTCTTT.

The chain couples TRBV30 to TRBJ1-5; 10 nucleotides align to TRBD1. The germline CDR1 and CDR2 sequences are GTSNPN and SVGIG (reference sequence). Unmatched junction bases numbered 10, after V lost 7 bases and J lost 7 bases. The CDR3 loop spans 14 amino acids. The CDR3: CAFGDRGVDQPQHF. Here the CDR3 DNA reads TGTGCCTTCGGGGACAGGGGAGTGGACCAGCCCCAGCATTTT.

The CDR3 nucleotides read TGTGCCAGTAGCCCCGGACAGGGGTTCGTCACTGAAGCTTTCTTT. It encodes CASSPGQGFVTEAFF. This chain joins TRBV19 and TRBJ1-1; TRBD1 matches 9 bases. V dropped 6 bases and J dropped 4; count of bases not matched to a gene: 9. The CDR3 covers 15 residues. The germline CDR1 and CDR2 sequences are LNHDA and SQIVND (reference sequence).

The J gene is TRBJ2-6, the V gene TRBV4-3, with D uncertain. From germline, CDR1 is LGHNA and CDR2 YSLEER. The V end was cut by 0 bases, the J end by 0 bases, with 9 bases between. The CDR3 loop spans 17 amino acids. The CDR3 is CASSQESSSSGANVLTF. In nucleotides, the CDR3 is TGCGCCAGCAGCCAAGAATCAAGTAGCTCTGGGGCCAACGTCCTGACTTTC.

The CDR3 coding sequence is TGTGCCAGCAGTGGGGCAGGAGGGGTCGCCTACGAGCAGTACTTC. Its translation is CASSGAGGVAYEQYF. The J gene is TRBJ2-7, the V gene TRBV25-1; maybe TRBD2 (6 bases). Trimming took 4 bases from V and 2 from J, leaving 15 bases between them. The CDR3 loop spans 15 amino acids. In germline, CDR1 is MGHDK, CDR2 SYGVNS.

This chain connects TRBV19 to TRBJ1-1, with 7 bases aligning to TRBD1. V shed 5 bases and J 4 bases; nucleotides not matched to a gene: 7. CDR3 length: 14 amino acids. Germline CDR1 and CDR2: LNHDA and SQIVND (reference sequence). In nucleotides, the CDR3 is TGTGCCAGTAGTGTCTACAGGGGTAGCACTGAAGCTTTCTTT. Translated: CASSVYRGSTEAFF.

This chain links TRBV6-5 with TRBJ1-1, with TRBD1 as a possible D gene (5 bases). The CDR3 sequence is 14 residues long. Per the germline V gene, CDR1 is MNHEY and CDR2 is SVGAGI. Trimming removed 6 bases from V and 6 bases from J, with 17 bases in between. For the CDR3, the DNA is TGTGCCAGCAGGGAGGGGACGGCGATCTCTGAAGCTTTCTTT. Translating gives CASREGTAISEAFF.

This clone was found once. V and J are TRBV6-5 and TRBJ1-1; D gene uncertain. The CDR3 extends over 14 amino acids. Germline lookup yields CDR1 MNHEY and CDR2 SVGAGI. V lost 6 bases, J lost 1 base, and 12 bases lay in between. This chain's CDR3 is CASSYLRSNTEAFF. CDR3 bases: TGTGCCAGCAGCTACCTCCGGTCGAACACTGAAGCTTTCTTT.

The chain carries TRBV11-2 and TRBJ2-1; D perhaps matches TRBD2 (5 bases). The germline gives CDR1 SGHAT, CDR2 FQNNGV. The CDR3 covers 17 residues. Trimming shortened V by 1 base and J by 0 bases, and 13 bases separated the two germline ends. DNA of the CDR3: TGTGCCAGCAGCTTAGGTTTGAGGGCCAGCTCCTACAATGAGCAGTTCTTC. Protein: CASSLGLRASSYNEQFF.

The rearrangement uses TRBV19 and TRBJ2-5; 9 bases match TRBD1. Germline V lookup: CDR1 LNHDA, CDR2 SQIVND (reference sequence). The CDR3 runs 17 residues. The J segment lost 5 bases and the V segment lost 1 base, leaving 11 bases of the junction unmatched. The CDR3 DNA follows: TGTGCCAGTAGTATAGTCCCGAGGGGGACAGGGCGCGAGACCCAGTACTTC. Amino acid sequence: CASSIVPRGTGRETQYF. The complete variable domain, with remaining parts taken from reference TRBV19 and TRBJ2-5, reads DGGITQSPKYLFRKEGQNVTLSCEQNLNHDAMYWYRQDPGQGLRLIYYSQIVNDFQKGDIAEGYSVSREKKESFPLTVTSAQKNPTAFYLCASSIVPRGTGRETQYFGPGTRLLVL.

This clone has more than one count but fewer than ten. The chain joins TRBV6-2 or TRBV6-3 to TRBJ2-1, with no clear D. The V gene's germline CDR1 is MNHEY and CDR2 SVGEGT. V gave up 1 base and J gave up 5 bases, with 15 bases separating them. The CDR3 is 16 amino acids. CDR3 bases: TGTGCCAGCAGTTACTATTCCGCCAGAACGCACAATGAGCAGTTCTTC. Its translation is CASSYYSARTHNEQFF.

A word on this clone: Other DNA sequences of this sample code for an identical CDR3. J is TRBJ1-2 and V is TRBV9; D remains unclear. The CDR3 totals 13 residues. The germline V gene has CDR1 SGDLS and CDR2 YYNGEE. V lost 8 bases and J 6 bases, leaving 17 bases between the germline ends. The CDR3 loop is CASSLDLLDGYTF. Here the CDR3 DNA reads TGTGCCAGTAGCCTAGACCTACTGGATGGCTACACCTTC.